This T cell receptor (beta chain) was sequenced in a study of blood T cells in healthy people across ages. Together with a sample-barcoded 5' primer, a J-beta primer mix was included in a second PCR lasting about 6 to 11 cycles. A template-switch adaptor that had 12 random nucleotides put a tag on each cDNA molecule. TCRdb reprocessed the 5' RACE reads with MiXCR, giving one entry per CDR3 protein. The top ten clones hold over 10% of a sample with about 1.1 million distinct CDR3 sequences, under 40% of them seen once. The study recruited healthy Caucasian donors from Russia who were aged roughly 6 to 100. Per sample, at least 5 micrograms of total RNA were extracted. Germline V CDR1 and CDR2: SGDLS, YYNGEE. CDR3 length: 17 amino acids. V lost 8 bases and J lost 7, with 30 bases in between.

This TCR came from a man aged 18 to 30 in good health. The sample was blood. The rearrangement uses TRBV9 and TRBJ1-2; D is uncertain. CDR3 sequence (DNA): TGTGCCAGTAGCTCCCCCCGCGACAATCCTCTACTCTGTGGCTACACCTTC. Its translation: CASSSPRDNPLLCGYTF.